This entry lists 22 T cell receptor beta chains sequenced from one sample in a study of cytomegalovirus exposure and HLA in healthy donors. The PCR made use of 60 Vbeta and 13 Jbeta primers. Data came from immunoSEQ multiplex PCR; TCRdb stores just in-frame clones and leaves some out. In the table there are about 160,000 clones, 65% to 85% of which are singletons. The sequencing sample was made of PBMCs. The receptor source for this set is a man between 35 and 55 years old in good health and CMV-seropositive.

J is TRBJ1-1 and V is TRBV11-2; D remains unclear. Deletions cut 1 base from V and 1 base from J, with 7 bases between. The CDR3 is made up of 14 amino acids. Germline V gene sequence: CDR1 SGHAT, CDR2 FQNNGV. CDR3 sequence (DNA): TGTGCCAGCAGCTTAGGTACAGCGAACACTGAAGCTTTCTTT. Translated, it gives CASSLGTANTEAFF. Full variable domain (remainder filled in from reference TRBV11-2 and TRBJ1-1): EAGVAQSPRYKIIEKRQSVAFWCNPISGHATLYWYQQILGQGPKLLIQFQNNGVVDDSQLPKDRFSAERLKGVDSTLKIQPAKLEDSAVYLCASSLGTANTEAFFGQGTRLTVV.

The rearrangement links TRBV19 to TRBJ2-2; D ambiguous. This CDR3 is built from 13 residues. The V and J ends lost 5 bases and 4 bases respectively, with 8 bases between them. Germline lookup yields CDR1 LNHDA and CDR2 SQIVND (reference sequence). CDR3 bases: TGTGCCAGTAGTGGTCGGGTCACCGGGGAGCTGTTTTTT. Protein sequence: CASSGRVTGELFF.

This clone showed up just once. V and J are TRBV5-1 and TRBJ1-4, with D possibly TRBD1 on 5 matching bases. The CDR3 covers 15 residues. Germline CDR1 is SGHRS and CDR2 is YFSETQ. Trimming removed 0 bases from V and 8 bases from J, with 14 bases in between. CDR3 nucleotides: TGCGCCAGCAGCTTGGAGGGGCAGGGTGGCGAAAAACTGTTTTTT. Amino acids: CASSLEGQGGEKLFF.

The chain recombines TRBV6-5 with TRBJ2-7; 14 nucleotides match TRBD2. The CDR3 extends over 15 amino acids. The ends lost 6 bases at V and 4 bases at J; junction bases unmatched: 5. In germline, CDR1 is MNHEY, CDR2 SVGAGI. CDR3 protein: CASRLGLAGAYEQYF. CDR3 coding DNA: TGTGCCAGCAGACTGGGACTAGCGGGGGCATACGAGCAGTACTTC.

This clone was counted between two and nine times. V gene TRBV7-9 combines with J gene TRBJ1-2; D is unclear. The CDR3 runs 14 residues. V shed 5 bases and J shed 0 bases, with 10 bases lying between them. The germline V gene has CDR1 SEHNR and CDR2 FQNEAQ (reference sequence). CDR3 nucleotide sequence: TGTGCCAGCAGCGGACTAATAGCTAACTATGGCTACACCTTC. Residues: CASSGLIANYGYTF. Variable domain in full (rest from reference TRBV7-9 and TRBJ1-2): DTGVSQNPRHKITKRGQNVTFRCDPISEHNRLYWYRQTLGQGPEFLTYFQNEAQLEKSRLLSDRFSAERPKGSFSTLEIQRTEQGDSAMYLCASSGLIANYGYTFGSGTRLTVV.

The chain joins TRBV5-1 to TRBJ1-1; 9 positions match TRBD1. J lost 0 bases, V lost 3 bases, and 6 bases had no gene match. The CDR3 is 16 amino acids. Per germline, CDR1 SGHRS and CDR2 YFSETQ. CDR3 loop: CASSSDRGALNTEAFF. As DNA, the CDR3 is TGCGCCAGCAGCTCGGACAGGGGCGCTCTGAACACTGAAGCTTTCTTT.

This clone occurred once. The rearrangement joins TRBV7-2 to TRBJ1-3; TRBD1 matches 7 bases. After removal of 5 bases from V and 8 bases from J, the junction contained 12 bases not matched to a gene. This CDR3 region has 15 residues. The germline V gene encodes CDR1 SGHTA and CDR2 FQGNSA. The CDR3 DNA reads TGTGCCAGCAGCGATTCAGGGGGGTTTCTGGACACCATATATTTT. This gives the protein CASSDSGGFLDTIYF.

The genes are TRBV9 and TRBJ1-2; 8 positions agree with TRBD1. The J segment lost 5 bases and the V segment lost 2 bases, leaving 8 bases of the junction unmatched. CDR1 SGDLS and CDR2 YYNGEE come from the germline V gene. The CDR3 spans 15 residues. CDR3 DNA: TGTGCCAGCAGCGTGACGACAGGGGCGACATATGGCTACACCTTC. Amino acid sequence: CASSVTTGATYGYTF.

The chain carries TRBV29-1 and TRBJ2-7; 7 bases line up with TRBD1. Looked up from germline, CDR1 is SQVTM and CDR2 is ANQGSEA. The ends lost 6 bases at V and 2 bases at J; junction bases unmatched: 13. The CDR3 has 15 residues. CDR3 nucleotides: TGCAGCGTGGAGGAGGCGACAGGGTTAGCCTACGAGCAGTACTTC. Translating it yields CSVEEATGLAYEQYF.

The DNA of the CDR3 is TGTGCCAGTAAAGATGGCAGCAATCAGCCCCAGCATTTT. Translated, it gives CASKDGSNQPQHF. This chain links TRBV19 with TRBJ1-5; no firm D call. Trimming cost V 7 bases and J 1 base, with 8 bases left between them. The CDR3 is 13 residues long. From germline, CDR1 is LNHDA and CDR2 SQIVND (reference sequence).

This chain uses TRBV5-4 with TRBJ2-7; TRBD1 agrees at 10 bases. The CDR3 has 15 residues. Trimming at V came to 3 bases and at J to 7 bases, leaving 10 bases not matched to a gene. Germline V gene data show CDR1 as SGHNT and CDR2 as YYREEE (reference sequence). The CDR3 DNA is TGTGCCAGCAGCTCGGCCTCGGGACAGGGGCGAGAGCAGTACTTC. Translation gives CASSSASGQGREQYF.

This clone occurred once. The chain has TRBV9 and TRBJ2-3; D is ambiguous. Germline CDR1 SGDLS, CDR2 YYNGEE. This CDR3 comprises 12 residues. Trimming cost V 0 bases and J 5 bases, with 4 bases left between them. This CDR3 reads CASSVVRDTQYF. In nucleotides, the CDR3 is TGTGCCAGCAGCGTAGTGCGAGATACGCAGTATTTT.

This clone came up a few times. The chain couples TRBV19 to TRBJ1-2; 8 nucleotides agree with TRBD1. Germline trimming cut 3 bases from V and 4 bases from J; bases unmatched to any gene: 10. The length of the CDR3 is 16 residues. CDR1 and CDR2 (germline): LNHDA, SQIVND (reference sequence). The CDR3 spells CASSILWGQEAYGYTF. The CDR3, as DNA: TGTGCCAGTAGTATTCTTTGGGGACAGGAGGCCTATGGCTACACCTTC.

The chain recombines TRBV6-5 with TRBJ2-2, with a tentative D call TRBD2 (5 bases). Between the trimmed V and J ends, which lost 0 bases and 3 bases, there was a span of 11 bases. Germline assignment: CDR1 MNHEY and CDR2 SVGAGI. The CDR3 is 16 amino acids. CDR3 nucleotides: TGTGCCAGCAGTTACTCCTCGCGGGCCTACACCGGGGAGCTGTTTTTT. This sequence encodes CASSYSSRAYTGELFF.

The J gene is TRBJ2-1, the V gene TRBV6-6; 9 bases are a match to TRBD2. The CDR3 is made up of 15 amino acids. With V trimmed by 2 bases and J by 8 bases, 7 bases remained unmatched. Germline CDR1 reads MNHNY; CDR2 reads SVGAGI (reference sequence). CDR3 DNA sequence: TGTGCCAGCAGTTACCCAAGCGGGGGGAATTATGAGCAGTTCTTC. It is translated as CASSYPSGGNYEQFF.

The chain is built from TRBV5-8 and TRBJ2-5; maybe TRBD2 (6 bases). The V gene lost 4 bases and the J gene lost 4 bases, with 17 bases spanning the gap. The germline CDR1 and CDR2 sequences are SGHTS and YDEGEE. There are 15 residues in the CDR3. CDR3: CASSPDIDGGETQYF. CDR3 nucleotides: TGTGCCAGCAGCCCAGACATCGACGGGGGAGAGACCCAGTACTTC.

The chain carries TRBV5-4 and TRBJ2-1, with TRBD1 identical over 7 bases. V was clipped by 5 bases and J by 12 bases; unmatched bases: 11. Germline CDR1 is SGHNT and CDR2 is YYREEE (reference sequence). The CDR3 length is 13 residues. The DNA for the CDR3 is TGTGCCAGCAGTTCTAACTACAGGGGTGGGCAGTTCTTC. It codes for CASSSNYRGGQFF.

This sequence joins TRBV4-2 and TRBJ1-2; D uncertain. With 0 bases removed from V and 7 bases from J, the gap between germline ends came to 15 bases. In germline, CDR1 is LGHNA, CDR2 YNFKEQ. The CDR3 is 15 amino acids. The CDR3, as DNA: TGTGCCAGCAGCCAAGATGAGGTAAAAATGGGTGGCTACACCTTC. It codes for CASSQDEVKMGGYTF.

V usage is TRBV9 and J usage is TRBJ2-3, with a weak D call TRBD1 (5 bases). Germline assignment: CDR1 SGDLS and CDR2 YYNGEE. Between the trimmed V and J ends, which lost 1 base and 4 bases, there was a span of 16 bases. This CDR3 contains 16 residues. The CDR3 DNA follows: TGTGCCAGCAGCGTAAGGGGAATTTATGCAGCAGATACGCAGTATTTT. The encoded protein is CASSVRGIYAADTQYF.

The chain carries TRBV19 and TRBJ2-3, with a possible D match to TRBD1 (6 bases). Germline V gene lookup returns CDR1 LNHDA and CDR2 SQIVND (reference sequence). Trimming cost V 5 bases and J 0 bases, with 12 bases left between them. The CDR3 consists of 15 residues. The CDR3 spells CASSSRQASTDTQYF. CDR3 in DNA: TGTGCCAGTAGTTCCCGACAGGCTAGCACAGATACGCAGTATTTT.

The J gene is TRBJ1-6, the V gene TRBV9; TRBD1 matches 7 bases. This CDR3 comprises 15 residues. Germline values: CDR1 SGDLS, CDR2 YYNGEE. After removal of 0 bases from V and 8 bases from J, the junction contained 5 bases not matched to a gene. This chain's CDR3 is CASSVAPDRYSPLHF. The CDR3 DNA follows: TGTGCCAGCAGCGTAGCCCCGGACAGGTATTCACCCCTCCACTTT.

This chain uses TRBV11-1 with TRBJ2-7; D is unresolved. The V gene lost 4 bases and the J gene lost 6 bases, with 10 bases spanning the gap. From germline, CDR1 is SGHAT and CDR2 FQDESV (reference sequence). The CDR3 has 12 residues. CDR3 DNA: TGTGCCAGCAGCTCGGTCTCCGGCGAGCAGTACTTC. This sequence encodes CASSSVSGEQYF.